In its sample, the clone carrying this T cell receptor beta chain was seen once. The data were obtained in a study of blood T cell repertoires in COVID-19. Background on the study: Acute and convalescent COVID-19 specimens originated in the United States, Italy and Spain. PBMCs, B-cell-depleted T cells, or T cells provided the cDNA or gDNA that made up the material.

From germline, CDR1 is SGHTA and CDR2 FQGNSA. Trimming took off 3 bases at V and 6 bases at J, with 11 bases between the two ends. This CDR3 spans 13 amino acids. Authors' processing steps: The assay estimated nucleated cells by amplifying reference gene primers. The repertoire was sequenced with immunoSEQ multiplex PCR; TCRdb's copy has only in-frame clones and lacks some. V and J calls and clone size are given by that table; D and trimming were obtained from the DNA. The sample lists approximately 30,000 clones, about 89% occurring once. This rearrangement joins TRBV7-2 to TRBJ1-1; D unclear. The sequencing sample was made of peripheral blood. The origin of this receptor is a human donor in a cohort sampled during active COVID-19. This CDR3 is CASSFRLSAEAFF. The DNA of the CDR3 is TGTGCCAGCAGCTTTAGGCTCAGCGCTGAAGCTTTCTTT.